The present T cell receptor beta chain was sequenced within a study of T cells in Graves' hyperthyroidism and ophthalmopathy. The CDR3 is 14 amino acids. Germline V gives CDR1 MNHNY, CDR2 SVGAGI (reference sequence). The trim removed 3 bases at V and 6 bases at J, leaving 4 bases unmatched. Researchers amplified the TCR beta CDR3 regions from RNA transcripts. First-round RT-PCR of the TCR CDR3 relied on the HTBI primer set. A single record per CDR3 protein comes from TCRdb applying MiXCR to the multiplex PCR reads. Here the sample spans some 350,000 distinct CDR3 sequences, about an eighth being singletons. This clonotype was recorded at least ten times.

The specimen was blood. The source of this sequence is a woman aged 40 to 50 with Graves' ophthalmopathy. The chain carries TRBV6-6 and TRBJ2-3, with TRBD2 identical over 9 bases. CDR3: CASSYYSGGDTQYF. In nucleotides, the CDR3 is TGTGCCAGCAGTTATTATAGCGGGGGCGATACGCAGTATTTT.